This T cell receptor beta chain was recorded in a study of T cell repertoires in cytomegalovirus infection. About the research overall: Public TCR beta signatures provided an indication of both CMV infection and a matching HLA type.

TCRdb independently ran MiXCR on the reads; one entry per CDR3 protein. The table includes around 190,000 distinct CDR3 sequences, 14% detected once. On this clonotype itself: What it binds is not known.

The germline V gene has CDR1 SGHRS and CDR2 YFSETQ. CDR3 length: 15 amino acids. The trim removed 3 bases at V and 7 bases at J, leaving 7 bases unmatched. The study, taken as a whole, reports: Carriers of CMV and the relevant HLA type were discriminated by public TCR beta frequency.

The clonotype originates from a human donor in good health (CMV status not recorded). Some clones in this sample may be carry-over from other donors' samples. Source material: PBMCs. The rearrangement joins TRBV5-1 to TRBJ2-1; 10 nucleotides align to TRBD1. The CDR3 nucleotides read TGCGCCAGCAGCTGGACACCGGGACAGGGGAATGAGCAGTTCTTC. It is translated as CASSWTPGQGNEQFF.